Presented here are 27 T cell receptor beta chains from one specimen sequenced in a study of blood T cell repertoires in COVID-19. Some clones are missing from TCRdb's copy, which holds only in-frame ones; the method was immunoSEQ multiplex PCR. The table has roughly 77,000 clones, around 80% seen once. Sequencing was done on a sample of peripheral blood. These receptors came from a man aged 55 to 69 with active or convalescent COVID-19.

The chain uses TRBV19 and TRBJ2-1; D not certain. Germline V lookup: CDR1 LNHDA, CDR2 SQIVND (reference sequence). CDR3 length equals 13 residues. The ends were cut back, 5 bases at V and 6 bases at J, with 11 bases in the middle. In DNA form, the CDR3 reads TGTGCCAGTAGTTCCCCATTCCCCAATGAGCAGTTCTTC. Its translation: CASSSPFPNEQFF.

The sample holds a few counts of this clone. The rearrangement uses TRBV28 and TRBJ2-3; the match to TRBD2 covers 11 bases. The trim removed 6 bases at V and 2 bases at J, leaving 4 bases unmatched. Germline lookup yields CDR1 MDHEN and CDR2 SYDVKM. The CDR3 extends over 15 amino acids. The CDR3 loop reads CASRLAGAATDTQYF. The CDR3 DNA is TGTGCCAGCAGACTAGCGGGGGCCGCCACAGATACGCAGTATTTT.

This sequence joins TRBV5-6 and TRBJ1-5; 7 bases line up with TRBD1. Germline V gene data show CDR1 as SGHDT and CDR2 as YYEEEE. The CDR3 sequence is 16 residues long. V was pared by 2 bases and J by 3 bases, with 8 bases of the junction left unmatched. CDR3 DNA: TGTGCCAGCAGCTTAATACATGACAGGGACAATCAGCCCCAGCATTTT. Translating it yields CASSLIHDRDNQPQHF.

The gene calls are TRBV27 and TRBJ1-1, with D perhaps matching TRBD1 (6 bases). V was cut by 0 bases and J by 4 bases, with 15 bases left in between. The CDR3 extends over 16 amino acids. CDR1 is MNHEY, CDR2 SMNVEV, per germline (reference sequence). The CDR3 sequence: CASSLSWDIMFTEAFF. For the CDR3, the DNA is TGTGCCAGCAGTTTATCATGGGACATAATGTTCACTGAAGCTTTCTTT.

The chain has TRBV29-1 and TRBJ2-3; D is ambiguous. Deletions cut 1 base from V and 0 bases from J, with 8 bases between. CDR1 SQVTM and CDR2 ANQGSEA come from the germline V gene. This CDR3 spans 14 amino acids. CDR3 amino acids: CSVEGAASTDTQYF. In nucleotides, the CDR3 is TGCAGCGTTGAAGGCGCGGCTAGCACAGATACGCAGTATTTT.

The CDR3 here is CASSLEGLSPAYNEQFF. The CDR3 DNA sequence: TGTGCCAGCAGCTTAGAGGGACTTTCCCCGGCCTACAATGAGCAGTTCTTC. This chain connects TRBV11-2 to TRBJ2-1; D might be TRBD2 (6 bases). There are 17 residues in the CDR3. Per the germline V gene, CDR1 is SGHAT and CDR2 is FQNNGV. The V and J ends lost 0 bases and 2 bases respectively, with 14 bases between them.

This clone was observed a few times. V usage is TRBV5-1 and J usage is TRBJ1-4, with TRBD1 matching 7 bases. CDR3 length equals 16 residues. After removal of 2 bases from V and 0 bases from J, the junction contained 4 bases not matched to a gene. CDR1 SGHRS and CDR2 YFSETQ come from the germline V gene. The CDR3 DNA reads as TGCGCCAGCAGCTTCGGACAGGTTGCAACTAATGAAAAACTGTTTTTT. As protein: CASSFGQVATNEKLFF.

The CDR3 region is CASMSQGRNSNEQYF. DNA for the CDR3: TGTGCCAGCATGTCCCAGGGGCGGAACTCAAACGAGCAGTACTTC. The chain uses TRBV28 and TRBJ2-7, with D possibly matching TRBD1 (6 bases). With 7 bases removed from V and 5 bases from J, the gap between germline ends came to 21 bases. The germline V gene has CDR1 MDHEN and CDR2 SYDVKM. The CDR3 spans 15 residues.

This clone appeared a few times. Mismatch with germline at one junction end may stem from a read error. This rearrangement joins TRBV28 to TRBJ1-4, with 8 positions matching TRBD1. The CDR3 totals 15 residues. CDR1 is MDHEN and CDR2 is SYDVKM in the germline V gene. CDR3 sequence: CASGLQGATNEKLFF. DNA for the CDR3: TGTGCCAGCGGTTTACAGGGGGCAACTAATGAAAAACTGTTTTTT.

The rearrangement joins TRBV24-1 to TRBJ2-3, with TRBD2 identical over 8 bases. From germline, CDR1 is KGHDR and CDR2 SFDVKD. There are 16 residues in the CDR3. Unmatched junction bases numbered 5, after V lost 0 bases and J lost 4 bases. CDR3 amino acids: CATSDLKRGGPDTQYF. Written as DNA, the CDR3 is TGTGCCACCAGTGATTTGAAACGGGGGGGCCCAGATACGCAGTATTTT.

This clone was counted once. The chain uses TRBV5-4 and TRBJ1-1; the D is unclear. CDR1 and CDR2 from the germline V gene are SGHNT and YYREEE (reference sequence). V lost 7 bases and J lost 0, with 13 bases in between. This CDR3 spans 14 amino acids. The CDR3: CASSLTSMNTEAFF. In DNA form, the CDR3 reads TGTGCCAGCTCCCTAACCTCCATGAACACTGAAGCTTTCTTT.

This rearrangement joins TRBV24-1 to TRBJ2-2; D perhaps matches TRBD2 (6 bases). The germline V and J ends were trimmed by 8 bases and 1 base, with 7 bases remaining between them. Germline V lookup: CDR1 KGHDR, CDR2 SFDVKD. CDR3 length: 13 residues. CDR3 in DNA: TGTGCCACCAAGGGACTGAACACCGGGGAGCTGTTTTTT. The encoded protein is CATKGLNTGELFF.

The CDR3 DNA reads as TGTGCCAGCAGCCTGACCACTAGCGGGGGTTTCACAGATACGCAGTATTTT. This translates into CASSLTTSGGFTDTQYF. This chain connects TRBV5-6 to TRBJ2-3, with 11 nucleotides matching TRBD2. CDR1 is SGHDT and CDR2 is YYEEEE in the germline V gene. Trimming cost V 4 bases and J 2 bases; bases outside gene matches: 9. This CDR3 is 17 amino acids long.

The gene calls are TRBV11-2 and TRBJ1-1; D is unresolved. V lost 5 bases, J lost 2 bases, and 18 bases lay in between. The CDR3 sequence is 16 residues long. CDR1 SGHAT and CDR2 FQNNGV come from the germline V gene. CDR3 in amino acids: CASSTSLQVFNTEAFF. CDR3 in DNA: TGTGCCAGCAGCACTTCACTCCAGGTCTTCAACACTGAAGCTTTCTTT. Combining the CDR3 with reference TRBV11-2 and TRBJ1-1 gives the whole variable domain EAGVAQSPRYKIIEKRQSVAFWCNPISGHATLYWYQQILGQGPKLLIQFQNNGVVDDSQLPKDRFSAERLKGVDSTLKIQPAKLEDSAVYLCASSTSLQVFNTEAFFGQGTRLTVV.

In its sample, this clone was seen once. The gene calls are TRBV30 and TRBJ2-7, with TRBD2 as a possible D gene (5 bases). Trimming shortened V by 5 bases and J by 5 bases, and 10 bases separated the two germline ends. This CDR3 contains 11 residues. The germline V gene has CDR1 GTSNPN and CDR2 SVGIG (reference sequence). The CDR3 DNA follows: TGTGCCTGGGGGATCGGGAACGAGCAGTACTTC. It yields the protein CAWGIGNEQYF. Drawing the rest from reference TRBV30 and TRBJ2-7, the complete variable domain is SQTIHQWPATLVQPVGSPLSLECTVEGTSNPNLYWYRQAAGRGLQLLFYSVGIGQISSEVPQNLSASRPQDRQFILSSKKLLLSDSGFYLCAWGIGNEQYFGPGTRLTVT.

The CDR3 nucleotides are TGTGCCAGCAGCCCCCGAGGACAGATCAATGAGCAGTTCTTC. Translation gives CASSPRGQINEQFF. The J gene is TRBJ2-1, the V gene TRBV5-5; perhaps TRBD1 as D (6 bases). Deletions cut 4 bases from V and 6 bases from J, with 14 bases between. The length of the CDR3 is 14 residues. Per germline, CDR1 SGHKS and CDR2 YYEKEE (reference sequence).

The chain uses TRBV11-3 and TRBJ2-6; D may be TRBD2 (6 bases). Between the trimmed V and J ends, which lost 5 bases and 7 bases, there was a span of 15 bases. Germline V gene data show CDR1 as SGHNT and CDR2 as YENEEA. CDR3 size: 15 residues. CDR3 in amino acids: CASSPGVLGANVLTF. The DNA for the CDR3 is TGTGCCAGCAGCCCGGGGGTACTCGGAGCCAACGTCCTGACTTTC.

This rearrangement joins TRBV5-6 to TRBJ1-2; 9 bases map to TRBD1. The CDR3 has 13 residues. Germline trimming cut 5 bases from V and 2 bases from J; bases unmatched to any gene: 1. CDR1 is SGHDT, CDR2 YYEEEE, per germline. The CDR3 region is CASSDRGNYGYTF. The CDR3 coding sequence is TGTGCCAGCAGTGACAGGGGGAACTATGGCTACACCTTC.

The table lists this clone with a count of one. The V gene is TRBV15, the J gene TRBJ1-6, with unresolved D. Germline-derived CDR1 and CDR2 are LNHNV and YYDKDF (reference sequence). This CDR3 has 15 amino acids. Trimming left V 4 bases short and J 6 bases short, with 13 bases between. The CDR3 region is CATSMAGDGNSPLHF. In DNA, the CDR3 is TGTGCCACCAGCATGGCGGGTGACGGTAATTCACCCCTCCACTTT.

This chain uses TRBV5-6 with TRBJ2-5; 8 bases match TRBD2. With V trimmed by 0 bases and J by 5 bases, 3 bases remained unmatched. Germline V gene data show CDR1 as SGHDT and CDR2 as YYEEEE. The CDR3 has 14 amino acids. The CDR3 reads CASSLASGGETQYF. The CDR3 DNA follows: TGTGCCAGCAGCTTGGCAAGCGGGGGTGAGACCCAGTACTTC. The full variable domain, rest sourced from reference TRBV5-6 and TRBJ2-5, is DAGVTQSPTHLIKTRGQQVTLRCSPKSGHDTVSWYQQALGQGPQFIFQYYEEEERQRGNFPDRFSGHQFPNYSSELNVNALLLGDSALYLCASSLASGGETQYFGPGTRLLVL.

The CDR3, as DNA: TGTGCCAGCAGCTTAAGACTAGCGGGGGGCCCTAGGGCAGATACGCAGTATTTT. This encodes CASSLRLAGGPRADTQYF. The V and J genes are TRBV7-6 and TRBJ2-3; 13 bases are a match to TRBD2. Germline V gives CDR1 SGHVS, CDR2 FNYEAQ. CDR3 length equals 18 residues. V was clipped by 2 bases and J by 4 bases; unmatched bases: 9.

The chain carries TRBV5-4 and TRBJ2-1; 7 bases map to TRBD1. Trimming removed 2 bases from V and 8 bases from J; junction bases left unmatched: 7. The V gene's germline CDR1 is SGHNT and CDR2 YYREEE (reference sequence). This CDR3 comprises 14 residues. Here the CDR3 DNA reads TGTGCCAGCAGCTTCATACAGGGGTGGGATGAGCAGTTCTTC. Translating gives CASSFIQGWDEQFF.

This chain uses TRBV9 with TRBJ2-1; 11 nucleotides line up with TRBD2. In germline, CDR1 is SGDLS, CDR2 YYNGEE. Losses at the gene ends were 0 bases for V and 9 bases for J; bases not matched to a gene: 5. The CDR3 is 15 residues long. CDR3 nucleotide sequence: TGTGCCAGCAGCGTAGTTACTAGCGGGGGTGGTGAGCAGTTCTTC. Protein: CASSVVTSGGGEQFF. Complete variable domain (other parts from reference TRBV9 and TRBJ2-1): DSGVTQTPKHLITATGQRVTLRCSPRSGDLSVYWYQQSLDQGLQFLIQYYNGEERAKGNILERFSAQQFPDLHSELNLSSLELGDSALYFCASSVVTSGGGEQFFGPGTRLTVL.

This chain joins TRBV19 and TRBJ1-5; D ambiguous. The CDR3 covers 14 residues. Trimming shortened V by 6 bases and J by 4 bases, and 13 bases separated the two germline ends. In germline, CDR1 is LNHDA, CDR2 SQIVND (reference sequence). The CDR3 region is CASRPLRRNQPQHF. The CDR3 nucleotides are TGTGCCAGTAGGCCCCTGCGGCGAAATCAGCCCCAGCATTTT.

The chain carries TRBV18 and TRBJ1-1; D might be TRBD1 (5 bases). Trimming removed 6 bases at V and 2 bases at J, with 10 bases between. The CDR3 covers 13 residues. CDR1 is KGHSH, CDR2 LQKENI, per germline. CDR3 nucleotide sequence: TGTGCCAGCTCCCAACAGGTCAACACTGAAGCTTTCTTT. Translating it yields CASSQQVNTEAFF. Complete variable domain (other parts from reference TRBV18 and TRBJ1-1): NAGVMQNPRHLVRRRGQEARLRCSPMKGHSHVYWYRQLPEEGLKFMVYLQKENIIDESGMPKERFSAEFPKEGPSILRIQQVVRGDSAAYFCASSQQVNTEAFFGQGTRLTVV.

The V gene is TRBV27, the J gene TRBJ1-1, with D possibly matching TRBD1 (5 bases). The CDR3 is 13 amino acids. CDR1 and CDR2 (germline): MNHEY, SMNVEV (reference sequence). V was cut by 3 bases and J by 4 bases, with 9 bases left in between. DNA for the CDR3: TGTGCCAGCAGTTTGAACAGGCTCACTGAAGCTTTCTTT. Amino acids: CASSLNRLTEAFF.

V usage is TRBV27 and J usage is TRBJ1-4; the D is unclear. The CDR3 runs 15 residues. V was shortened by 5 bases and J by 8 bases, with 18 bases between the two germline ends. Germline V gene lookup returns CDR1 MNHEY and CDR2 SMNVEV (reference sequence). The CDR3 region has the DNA TGTGCCAGCAGTCCCCGTGGAGCGGCAACCGAAAAACTGTTTTTT. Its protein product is CASSPRGAATEKLFF.